This T cell receptor beta chain was recovered during a study of blood T cell repertoires in COVID-19. Study information: COVID-19 samples, acute and convalescent, were from the United States, Italy and Spain. Sources were T cells, B-cell-depleted T cells, or PBMCs; the material itself was cDNA or gDNA.

The V gene's germline CDR1 is SGHTA and CDR2 FQGNSA. Trimming stripped 5 bases from V and 4 bases from J, with 21 bases between. The CDR3 runs 18 residues. In the original workflow: Scientists estimated how many nucleated cells there were by amplifying reference gene primers. Repertoires were generated with immunoSEQ multiplex PCR, while TCRdb's copy carries only in-frame clones and drops some. D and trimming were read from the DNA, whereas the V and J calls and clone size are those reported in that table. The sample has some 200,000 clones, approximately 78% seen once. Sample: peripheral blood. V is TRBV7-2 and J is TRBJ2-6, with D perhaps TRBD1 (5 bases). The TCR comes from a middle-aged woman with acute or convalescent COVID-19. The DNA of the CDR3 is TGTGCCAGCAGCGATGGACCAAGGGGATTCAGAGGGGCCAACGTCCTGACTTTC. Its translation: CASSDGPRGFRGANVLTF.